These 25 T cell receptor beta chains were sequenced from one sample in a study of response to subunit inactivated influenza vaccine. TCRdb used MiXCR to reprocess the RT-PCR reads, holding one entry per CDR3 protein. The sample carries about half a million distinct CDR3 sequences, 9.5% to 13% recorded once. The sample consisted of PBMCs from blood, taken roughly 47 days after vaccination. These receptors were taken from a man aged 50 to 60 who received an inactivated influenza vaccine.

V is TRBV12-3 or TRBV12-4 and J is TRBJ1-6; TRBD1 is a possible D gene (5 bases). This CDR3 comprises 14 residues. Deletions cut 6 bases from V and 10 bases from J, with 16 bases between. CDR3 amino acids: CASSPARVGSPLHF. The CDR3 DNA reads TGTGCCAGCAGCCCCGCCAGGGTAGGATCACCCCTCCACTTT.

This clonotype was detected only a few times. V usage is TRBV6-2 or TRBV6-3 and J usage is TRBJ1-5, with D perhaps matching TRBD1 (6 bases). This CDR3 has 13 residues. Deletions cut 7 bases from V and 7 bases from J, with 14 bases between. The germline V gene encodes CDR1 MNHEY and CDR2 SVGEGT. Here the CDR3 reads CASTGEDWQPQHF. For the CDR3, the DNA is TGTGCCAGCACAGGGGAGGATTGGCAGCCCCAGCATTTT.

The V and J genes are TRBV27 and TRBJ1-2; D might be TRBD1 (5 bases). Germline V lookup: CDR1 MNHEY, CDR2 SMNVEV (reference sequence). The CDR3 extends over 14 amino acids. The V gene lost 6 bases and the J gene lost 5 bases, with 16 bases spanning the gap. The CDR3 nucleotides are TGTGCCAGCAGACACGGGACGATGGAGTATGGCTACACCTTC. Translated: CASRHGTMEYGYTF.

This clonotype was seen more than once but under ten times. The chain carries TRBV7-9 and TRBJ2-5; no firm D call. Germline V gene sequence: CDR1 SEHNR, CDR2 FQNEAQ (reference sequence). The CDR3 length is 12 residues. V was cut by 5 bases and J by 7 bases, with 11 bases left in between. The CDR3 loop reads CASSHGEWTQYF. The CDR3 DNA sequence: TGTGCCAGCAGCCACGGAGAGTGGACCCAGTACTTC. Using reference TRBV7-9 and TRBJ2-5 for the parts outside the CDR3, the full variable domain is DTGVSQNPRHKITKRGQNVTFRCDPISEHNRLYWYRQTLGQGPEFLTYFQNEAQLEKSRLLSDRFSAERPKGSFSTLEIQRTEQGDSAMYLCASSHGEWTQYFGPGTRLLVL.

The chain combines TRBV20-1 with TRBJ1-5, with unresolved D. V was trimmed by 0 bases and J by 10 bases, leaving 10 bases between them. Germline CDR1 DFQATT, CDR2 SNEGSKA (reference sequence). This CDR3 contains 12 residues. The CDR3 DNA follows: TGCAGTGCTAGAGATAGGAGGTCTCCCCAGCATTTT. Translation gives CSARDRRSPQHF.

This clonotype was seen only a few times. V is TRBV10-3 and J is TRBJ2-7; the D gene is possibly TRBD2 (6 bases). The CDR3 has 13 residues. Trimming left V 4 bases short and J 2 bases short, with 9 bases between. Per the germline V gene, CDR1 is ENHRY and CDR2 is SYGVKD. The CDR3 region is CAISGREAYEQYF. CDR3 nucleotide sequence: TGTGCCATCAGTGGGCGGGAAGCCTACGAGCAGTACTTC.

This clonotype has only a few counts. The CDR3 loop is CAIKAGQDSYEQYF. The CDR3, as DNA: TGTGCCATCAAAGCGGGACAGGACTCCTACGAGCAGTACTTC. The J gene is TRBJ2-7, the V gene TRBV10-3; the D gene is possibly TRBD1 (8 bases). V was cut by 7 bases and J by 0 bases, with 13 bases left in between. The CDR3 has 14 residues. CDR1 and CDR2 from the germline V gene are ENHRY and SYGVKD.

The chain has TRBV11-2 and TRBJ2-1; 11 bases map to TRBD2. Trimming took 1 base from V and 2 from J; bases not matched to a gene: 7. The CDR3 covers 18 residues. Germline CDR1 and CDR2: SGHAT and FQNNGV. This CDR3 reads CASSLGLAGRFPYNEQFF. For the CDR3, the DNA is TGTGCCAGCAGCTTAGGACTAGCGGGGAGGTTCCCCTACAATGAGCAGTTCTTC.

This clonotype appeared a few times. This chain uses TRBV5-1 with TRBJ2-3, with TRBD2 matching over 12 bases. Unmatched junction bases numbered 2, after V lost 0 bases and J lost 3 bases. CDR3 length: 16 residues. Per the germline V gene, CDR1 is SGHRS and CDR2 is YFSETQ. The CDR3 loop reads CASSLGTSGVTDTQYF. The CDR3 nucleotides read TGCGCCAGCAGCTTGGGGACTAGCGGGGTGACAGATACGCAGTATTTT.

This clonotype was observed many times. This sequence joins TRBV20-1 and TRBJ2-1; 9 positions agree with TRBD1. In germline, CDR1 is DFQATT, CDR2 SNEGSKA (reference sequence). This CDR3 contains 16 residues. The J segment lost 6 bases and the V segment lost 1 base, leaving 10 bases of the junction unmatched. The CDR3 DNA sequence: TGCAGTGCTAGAGTGGAGGGACAGGGTTCGACCAATGAGCAGTTCTTC. Encoded protein: CSARVEGQGSTNEQFF.

This clonotype was observed many times. The chain carries TRBV5-5 and TRBJ2-2; D remains unclear. The CDR3 has 15 amino acids. V gave up 4 bases and J gave up 4 bases, with 14 bases separating them. The germline V gene has CDR1 SGHKS and CDR2 YYEKEE (reference sequence). CDR3 sequence: CASSLPRTSTGELFF. The CDR3 DNA reads as TGTGCCAGCAGCCTTCCTCGCACTTCCACCGGGGAGCTGTTTTTT.

As to this clonotype: One junction end does not reproduce the germline sequence, and a read error may be involved. This chain links TRBV6-1 with TRBJ2-1, with D tentatively TRBD2 (6 bases). Germline CDR1 and CDR2: MNHNS and SASEGT. The CDR3 consists of 15 residues. In DNA, the CDR3 is TGTGCCAGCAGGGAAGCTAGCGAGAGCGCCAATGAGCAGTTCTTC. This translates into CASREASESANEQFF.

At least ten counts were recorded for this clonotype. This chain joins TRBV5-1 and TRBJ1-1; D may be TRBD1 (5 bases). Germline assignment: CDR1 SGHRS and CDR2 YFSETQ. V lost 0 bases to trimming and J lost 2 bases, with 8 bases between them. This CDR3 region has 14 residues. The CDR3 reads CASSLAGTNTEAFF. The CDR3 nucleotides are TGCGCCAGCAGCTTGGCCGGGACTAACACTGAAGCTTTCTTT.

The table lists this clonotype with a few counts. The genes are TRBV6-2 or TRBV6-3 and TRBJ2-5; 8 positions agree with TRBD2. Trimming at V came to 6 bases and at J to 4 bases, leaving 10 bases not matched to a gene. Germline CDR1 reads MNHEY; CDR2 reads SVGEGT. The CDR3 loop spans 15 amino acids. The CDR3 DNA sequence: TGTGCCAGCAGCCTCCGACTAGCGAGGGGAGAGACCCAGTACTTC. It is translated as CASSLRLARGETQYF.

V usage is TRBV10-3 and J usage is TRBJ2-7, with 7 bases fitting TRBD1. Germline V gives CDR1 ENHRY, CDR2 SYGVKD. After removal of 10 bases from V and 1 base from J, the junction contained 7 bases not matched to a gene. The CDR3 runs 13 residues. CDR3 region: CATRDSQSYEQYF. As DNA, the CDR3 is TGTGCCACCCGGGACAGCCAATCCTACGAGCAGTACTTC.

The table lists this clonotype with a few counts. This rearrangement joins TRBV5-5 to TRBJ2-3, with 7 nucleotides matching TRBD2. J was trimmed by 3 bases and V by 4 bases; bases with no gene match: 8. Per the germline V gene, CDR1 is SGHKS and CDR2 is YYEKEE (reference sequence). This CDR3 has 15 amino acids. CDR3 in amino acids: CASSRPAGETDTQYF. CDR3 coding DNA: TGTGCCAGCAGCCGACCGGCGGGAGAAACAGATACGCAGTATTTT.

This clonotype was observed at least ten times. V is TRBV5-5 and J is TRBJ1-2, with 7 nucleotides matching TRBD1. With 5 bases clipped from V and 2 bases from J, the junction kept 9 bases outside the gene matches. The CDR3 is 15 residues long. CDR1 and CDR2 from the germline V gene are SGHKS and YYEKEE (reference sequence). CDR3: CASRMTQGENYGYTF. In DNA form, the CDR3 reads TGTGCCAGCAGGATGACCCAGGGGGAGAACTATGGCTACACCTTC.

This clonotype was counted at least ten times. Here the CDR3 DNA reads TGTGCCAGCAGTGAAGGACACCGGGACTATGGCTACACCTTC. Protein: CASSEGHRDYGYTF. The chain has TRBV6-1 and TRBJ1-2; D not certain. V lost 1 base, J lost 3 bases, and 9 bases lay in between. The CDR3 spans 14 residues. From germline, CDR1 is MNHNS and CDR2 SASEGT.

V usage is TRBV4-3 and J usage is TRBJ2-3; D might be TRBD2 (7 bases). The germline gives CDR1 LGHNA, CDR2 YSLEER. CDR3 length equals 15 residues. V lost 3 bases to trimming and J lost 4 bases, with 14 bases between them. In DNA form, the CDR3 reads TGCGCCAGCAGCCAGGGGGGGGCTGGGGCAGATACGCAGTATTTT. Its protein is CASSQGGAGADTQYF.

This clonotype has just a few counts. The rearrangement uses TRBV5-1 and TRBJ2-1, with 7 bases that match TRBD2. Germline assignment: CDR1 SGHRS and CDR2 YFSETQ. CDR3 length: 15 residues. V was clipped by 7 bases and J by 5 bases; unmatched bases: 12. CDR3 nucleotides: TGCGCCAGCTGCGGGGAGGGAGGGTTCGACAATGAGCAGTTCTTC. The encoded protein is CASCGEGGFDNEQFF.

The table lists this clonotype with many counts. The chain is built from TRBV12-3 or TRBV12-4 and TRBJ1-5; TRBD1 agrees at 8 bases. This CDR3 comprises 15 residues. With 3 bases clipped from V and 4 bases from J, the junction kept 5 bases outside the gene matches. For the CDR3, the DNA is TGTGCCAGCAGTTTGAGACAGGGGAGGAATCAGCCCCAGCATTTT. Its protein is CASSLRQGRNQPQHF.

This clonotype showed up many times. The chain uses TRBV20-1 and TRBJ2-2; D gene unclear. Trimming took off 6 bases at V and 0 bases at J, with 14 bases between the two ends. The CDR3 spans 15 residues. In germline, CDR1 is DFQATT, CDR2 SNEGSKA (reference sequence). The CDR3 DNA sequence: TGCAGTGCCCTTTCCAGGACGGCGAACACCGGGGAGCTGTTTTTT. This sequence encodes CSALSRTANTGELFF.

This clonotype has a count of ten or more. The gene calls are TRBV7-9 and TRBJ2-5, with D possibly being TRBD1 (5 bases). CDR1 SEHNR and CDR2 FQNEAQ come from the germline V gene (reference sequence). The V and J ends lost 5 bases and 2 bases respectively, with 9 bases between them. The length of the CDR3 is 13 residues. CDR3 in DNA: TGTGCCAGCAGCCGACAGCCACAAGAGACCCAGTACTTC. Translating gives CASSRQPQETQYF.

V and J are TRBV2 and TRBJ2-1; 7 bases fit TRBD2. J was trimmed by 8 bases and V by 7 bases; bases with no gene match: 11. CDR3 length equals 14 residues. From germline, CDR1 is SNHLY and CDR2 FYNNEI. The CDR3 nucleotides are TGTGCCAGCACCAGGGAAGCGGGGTCCCATGAGCAGTTCTTC. This sequence encodes CASTREAGSHEQFF.

V and J are TRBV2 and TRBJ2-5; possible D gene TRBD2, 6 bases. Germline CDR1 reads SNHLY; CDR2 reads FYNNEI. Trimming removed 5 bases at V and 4 bases at J, with 14 bases between. The CDR3 is made up of 14 amino acids. The CDR3 bases are TGTGCCAGCAGTAAGGGACTTCTAACAGAGACCCAGTACTTC. Its protein is CASSKGLLTETQYF.